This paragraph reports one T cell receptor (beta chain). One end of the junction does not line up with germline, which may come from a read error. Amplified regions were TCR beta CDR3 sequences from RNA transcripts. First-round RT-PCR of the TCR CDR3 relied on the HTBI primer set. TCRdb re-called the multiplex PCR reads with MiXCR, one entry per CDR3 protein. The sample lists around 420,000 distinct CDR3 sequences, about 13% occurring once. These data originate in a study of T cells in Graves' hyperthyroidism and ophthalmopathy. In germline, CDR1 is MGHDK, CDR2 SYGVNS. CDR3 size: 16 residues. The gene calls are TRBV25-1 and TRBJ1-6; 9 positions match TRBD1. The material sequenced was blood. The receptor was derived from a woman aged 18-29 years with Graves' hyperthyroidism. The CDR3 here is CASSESGQGISSPPHF. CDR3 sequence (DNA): TGTGCCAGCAGTGAATCCGGACAGGGGATAAGTTCACCCCCCCACTTT.